These 23 T cell receptor beta chains were sequenced from one sample in a study of T cell responses to AZD1222 COVID-19 vaccine. Generated by immunoSEQ multiplex PCR, the TCRdb table keeps only in-frame clones and is missing some. Of 120,000 or so clones detected, 85% to 90% appear once; the ten largest clones hold nearly 4.5%. The material sequenced was peripheral blood, taken on day 0 of AZD1222 vaccination. These receptors all come from an adult in good health.

The chain couples TRBV7-9 to TRBJ2-5; 7 bases agree with TRBD1. The germline gives CDR1 SEHNR, CDR2 FQNEAQ (reference sequence). With 4 bases clipped from V and 9 bases from J, the junction kept 20 bases outside the gene matches. There are 17 residues in the CDR3. The CDR3 nucleotides are TGTGCCAGCAGCTCCGGACCCCTACGACAGGGACGGGGAGCCCAGTACTTC. Protein product: CASSSGPLRQGRGAQYF.

The J gene is TRBJ2-3, the V gene TRBV7-6, with TRBD1 identical over 7 bases. The CDR3 covers 15 residues. The V segment lost 5 bases and the J segment 2 bases; nucleotides outside the gene matches: 7. The germline V gene has CDR1 SGHVS and CDR2 FNYEAQ. The CDR3, as DNA: TGTGCCAGCAGCCGACAGGGAGTTGTCACAGATACGCAGTATTTT. Residues: CASSRQGVVTDTQYF.

In nucleotides, the CDR3 is TGTGCCAGCACCCCCGGTCGAGGGTTTGATAATCAGCCCCAGCATTTT. This encodes CASTPGRGFDNQPQHF. The genes are TRBV2 and TRBJ1-5, with D unclear. This CDR3 region has 16 residues. Germline V gene sequence: CDR1 SNHLY, CDR2 FYNNEI. V lost 7 bases and J lost 4, with 20 bases in between.

The chain employs TRBV5-1 and TRBJ2-3; 9 positions match TRBD2. The CDR3 is 17 amino acids. Per germline, CDR1 SGHRS and CDR2 YFSETQ. With 4 bases clipped from V and 2 bases from J, the junction kept 11 bases outside the gene matches. DNA for the CDR3: TGCGCCAGCAGCCGCTTTCCGACTAGCGGTTACACAGATACGCAGTATTTT. Amino acids: CASSRFPTSGYTDTQYF.

The chain is built from TRBV6-6 and TRBJ2-3, with unresolved D. With 5 bases removed from V and 2 bases from J, the gap between germline ends came to 11 bases. The length of the CDR3 is 14 residues. Germline CDR1 and CDR2: MNHNY and SVGAGI (reference sequence). The CDR3 DNA sequence: TGTGCCAGCAGTCGATCGACCCTCACAGATACGCAGTATTTT. This sequence encodes CASSRSTLTDTQYF.

This chain joins TRBV6-2 or TRBV6-3 and TRBJ1-5; TRBD1 matches at 7 bases. The V gene end was trimmed by 2 bases and the J gene end by 4 bases; junction bases not matched to a gene: 5. Germline CDR1 and CDR2: MNHEY and SVGEGT. The CDR3 sequence is 15 residues long. The CDR3 spells CASSYRDSQNQPQHF. In DNA, the CDR3 is TGTGCCAGCAGTTACCGGGACAGCCAGAATCAGCCCCAGCATTTT.

The V gene is TRBV2, the J gene TRBJ2-3; 11 positions agree with TRBD2. The CDR3 spans 16 residues. Looked up from germline, CDR1 is SNHLY and CDR2 is FYNNEI. V dropped 4 bases and J dropped 7; count of bases not matched to a gene: 10. As DNA, the CDR3 is TGTGCCAGCAGTGGATCTTTACTAGCGGGAGAGAATACGCAGTATTTT. Translating it yields CASSGSLLAGENTQYF. Looking up the rest from reference TRBV2 and TRBJ2-3 gives the full variable domain: EPEVTQTPSHQVTQMGQEVILRCVPISNHLYFYWYRQILGQKVEFLVSFYNNEISEKSEIFDDQFSVERPDGSNFTLKIRSTKLEDSAMYFCASSGSLLAGENTQYFGPGTRLTVL.

This sequence joins TRBV30 and TRBJ2-1, with TRBD1 as a possible D gene (6 bases). The CDR3 is 14 amino acids. Trimming left V 2 bases short and J 0 bases short, with 8 bases between. Germline V lookup: CDR1 GTSNPN, CDR2 SVGIG (reference sequence). The chain's CDR3 is CAWSPRGSYNEQFF. The CDR3 coding sequence is TGTGCCTGGAGTCCCAGGGGCTCCTACAATGAGCAGTTCTTC.

This chain links TRBV7-2 with TRBJ1-5, with TRBD1 as a possible D gene (5 bases). The CDR3 sequence is 14 residues long. Trimming cost V 5 bases and J 1 base, with 9 bases left between them. From germline, CDR1 is SGHTA and CDR2 FQGNSA. CDR3 sequence reads: CASSLTGSNQPQHF. The CDR3 nucleotides are TGTGCCAGCAGCCTTACAGGAAGCAATCAGCCCCAGCATTTT.

The chain uses TRBV4-1 and TRBJ1-1; 7 bases fit TRBD1. The V gene's germline CDR1 is MGHRA and CDR2 YSYEKL. There are 15 residues in the CDR3. Trimming took 5 bases from V and 1 from J; bases not matched to a gene: 7. CDR3 residues: CASSTPTGRNTEAFF. CDR3 coding DNA: TGCGCCAGCAGCACCCCGACAGGGAGGAACACTGAAGCTTTCTTT.

The chain employs TRBV5-6 and TRBJ2-7; D is unresolved. CDR3 length: 15 residues. The ends were cut back, 1 base at V and 4 bases at J, with 15 bases in the middle. CDR1 and CDR2 (germline): SGHDT, YYEEEE. CDR3 in amino acids: CASSLFRSWEYEQYF. The DNA for the CDR3 is TGTGCCAGCAGCTTGTTTCGGAGTTGGGAATACGAGCAGTACTTC.

The chain couples TRBV5-8 to TRBJ2-7; TRBD1 or TRBD2 may be the D gene (5 bases each). V gave up 2 bases and J gave up 2 bases, with 14 bases separating them. CDR1 and CDR2 (germline): SGHTS, YDEGEE. This CDR3 spans 15 amino acids. The CDR3 protein is CASSFMRGGAYEQYF. The CDR3 DNA is TGTGCCAGCAGCTTCATGAGGGGTGGGGCCTACGAGCAGTACTTC.

The chain couples TRBV29-1 to TRBJ2-7; possibly TRBD2 for D (5 bases). The CDR3 has 12 residues. Germline V gene sequence: CDR1 SQVTM, CDR2 ANQGSEA. The V and J ends lost 6 bases and 3 bases respectively, with 12 bases between them. The CDR3 region has the DNA TGCAGCGTCGGGCACGGGGACTACGAGCAGTACTTC. Encoded protein: CSVGHGDYEQYF.

V usage is TRBV2 and J usage is TRBJ1-2, with 11 bases identical to TRBD1. CDR1 and CDR2 from the germline V gene are SNHLY and FYNNEI. V lost 6 bases to trimming and J lost 8 bases; unmatched junction nucleotides: 5. This CDR3 has 13 amino acids. CDR3 bases: TGTGCCAGCAGGATGAGGACAGGGGGCGGCTACACCTTC. This encodes CASRMRTGGGYTF. The full variable domain, in which reference TRBV2 and TRBJ1-2 provide the parts outside the CDR3, is EPEVTQTPSHQVTQMGQEVILRCVPISNHLYFYWYRQILGQKVEFLVSFYNNEISEKSEIFDDQFSVERPDGSNFTLKIRSTKLEDSAMYFCASRMRTGGGYTFGSGTRLTVV.

This chain links TRBV21-1 with TRBJ2-7; the D call in the table, TRBD2, was not verified against the DNA. TRBV21-1 is assigned pseudogene status. The CDR3 has 15 amino acids. CDR3 sequence: CASLHPGLAFYEQYF. CDR3 nucleotides: TGTGCCAGCCTCCACCCCGGACTAGCGTTCTACGAGCAGTACTTC.

The J gene is TRBJ1-2, the V gene TRBV7-9; 9 bases map to TRBD1. With V trimmed by 4 bases and J by 7 bases, 13 bases remained unmatched. The CDR3 sequence is 16 residues long. The germline gives CDR1 SEHNR, CDR2 FQNEAQ (reference sequence). The CDR3 loop reads CASSSTTGGIRSGYTF. The CDR3 DNA follows: TGTGCCAGCAGCTCGACGACAGGGGGGATCCGAAGTGGCTACACCTTC.

This clone was seen just once. J is TRBJ1-4 and V is TRBV2; 10 bases map to TRBD1. Germline CDR1 and CDR2: SNHLY and FYNNEI. The V gene end was trimmed by 6 bases and the J gene end by 4 bases; junction bases not matched to a gene: 11. CDR3 length: 17 residues. The CDR3 DNA follows: TGTGCCAGCAGGCCCATAGACAGGGGGCAAATTAATGAAAAACTGTTTTTT. It specifies CASRPIDRGQINEKLFF.

This chain joins TRBV5-1 and TRBJ2-1; 8 bases match TRBD2. CDR1 is SGHRS, CDR2 YFSETQ, per germline. The CDR3 is 14 residues long. The V and J ends lost 2 bases and 9 bases, in that order; junction bases with no gene match: 7. In nucleotides, the CDR3 is TGCGCCAGCAGCTTTCAGCGGGAGTATAGTGAGCAGTTCTTC. Residues: CASSFQREYSEQFF. The whole variable domain, filled in from reference TRBV5-1 and TRBJ2-1, reads KAGVTQTPRYLIKTRGQQVTLSCSPISGHRSVSWYQQTPGQGLQFLFEYFSETQRNKGNFPGRFSGRQFSNSRSEMNVSTLELGDSALYLCASSFQREYSEQFFGPGTRLTVL.

The chain combines TRBV27 with TRBJ2-7, with D hard to call. There are 15 residues in the CDR3. Trimming removed 4 bases at V and 1 base at J, with 14 bases between. The V gene's germline CDR1 is MNHEY and CDR2 SMNVEV (reference sequence). CDR3 nucleotides: TGTGCCAGCAGTTATGTCTGGACCGCTTCCTACGAGCAGTACTTC. Its protein is CASSYVWTASYEQYF.

The V call is TRBV28, the J call TRBJ2-7; possibly TRBD2 for D (5 bases). In germline, CDR1 is MDHEN, CDR2 SYDVKM. The CDR3 consists of 14 residues. Trimming took off 0 bases at V and 3 bases at J, with 9 bases between the two ends. CDR3 DNA sequence: TGTGCCAGCAGTTTATGGGGGAGTAGCTACGAGCAGTACTTC. Encoded protein: CASSLWGSSYEQYF.

On this clone itself: Other DNA sequences in the sample encode the same CDR3. The chain is built from TRBV5-1 and TRBJ2-7, with 11 nucleotides matching TRBD2. This CDR3 is built from 15 residues. Germline CDR1 SGHRS, CDR2 YFSETQ. J lost 1 base, V lost 5 bases, and 5 bases had no gene match. CDR3 protein: CASRLTSGESYEQYF. DNA of the CDR3: TGCGCCAGCAGGCTGACTAGCGGGGAGTCCTACGAGCAGTACTTC.

The chain recombines TRBV3-1 (or the pseudogene TRBV3-2) with TRBJ2-1, with 10 bases identical to TRBD2. Trimming cost V 3 bases and J 6 bases; bases outside gene matches: 8. This CDR3 spans 16 amino acids. Germline lookup yields CDR1 LGHDT and CDR2 YNNKEL (reference sequence). Written as DNA, the CDR3 is TGTGCCAGCAGCCAGGAGACTAGCGGGCTATTCAATGAGCAGTTCTTC. Translated: CASSQETSGLFNEQFF.

This sequence joins TRBV21-1 and TRBJ1-5. TRBV21-1 is annotated as a pseudogene. CDR3 length: 11 amino acids. Here the CDR3 DNA reads TGTGCCAGCAGCAACGGACAGCCCCAGCATTTT. This gives the protein CASSNGQPQHF.